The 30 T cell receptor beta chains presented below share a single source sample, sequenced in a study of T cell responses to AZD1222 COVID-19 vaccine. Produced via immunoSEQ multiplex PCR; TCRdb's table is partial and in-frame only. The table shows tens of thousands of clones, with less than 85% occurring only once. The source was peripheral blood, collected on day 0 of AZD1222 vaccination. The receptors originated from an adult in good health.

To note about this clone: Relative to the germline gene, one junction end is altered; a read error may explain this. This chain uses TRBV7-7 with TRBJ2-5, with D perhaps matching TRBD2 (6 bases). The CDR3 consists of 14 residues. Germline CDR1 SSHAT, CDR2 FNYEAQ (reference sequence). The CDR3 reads CASSQSGGQETQYF. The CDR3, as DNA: TGTGCTAGCAGCCAATCCGGGGGCCAAGAGACCCAGTACTTC.

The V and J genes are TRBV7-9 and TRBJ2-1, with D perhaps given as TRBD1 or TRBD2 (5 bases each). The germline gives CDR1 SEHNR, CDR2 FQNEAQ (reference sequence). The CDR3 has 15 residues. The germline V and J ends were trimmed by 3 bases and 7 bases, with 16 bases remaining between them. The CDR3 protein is CASSFRERVGNEQFF. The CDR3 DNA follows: TGTGCCAGCAGCTTCAGGGAGAGGGTAGGGAATGAGCAGTTCTTC.

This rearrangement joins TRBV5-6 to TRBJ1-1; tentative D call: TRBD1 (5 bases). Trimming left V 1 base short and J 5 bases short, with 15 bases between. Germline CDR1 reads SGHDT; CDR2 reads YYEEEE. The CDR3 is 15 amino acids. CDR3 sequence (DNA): TGTGCCAGCAGCTTGTCCGACAGTCCCTGGACTGAAGCTTTCTTT. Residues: CASSLSDSPWTEAFF.

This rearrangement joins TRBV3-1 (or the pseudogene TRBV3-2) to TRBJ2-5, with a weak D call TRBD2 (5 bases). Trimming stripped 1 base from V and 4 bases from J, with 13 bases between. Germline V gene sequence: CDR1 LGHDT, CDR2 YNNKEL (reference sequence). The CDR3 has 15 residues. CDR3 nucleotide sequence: TGTGCCAGCAGCCAAGTTGTGCCTGCGGGAGAGACCCAGTACTTC. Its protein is CASSQVVPAGETQYF.

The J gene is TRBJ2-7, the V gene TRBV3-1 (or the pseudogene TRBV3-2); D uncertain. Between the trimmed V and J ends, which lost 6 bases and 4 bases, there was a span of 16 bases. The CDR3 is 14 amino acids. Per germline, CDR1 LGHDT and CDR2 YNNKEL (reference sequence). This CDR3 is CASSLNPQAYEQYF. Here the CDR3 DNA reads TGTGCCAGCAGTCTAAACCCGCAGGCTTACGAGCAGTACTTC.

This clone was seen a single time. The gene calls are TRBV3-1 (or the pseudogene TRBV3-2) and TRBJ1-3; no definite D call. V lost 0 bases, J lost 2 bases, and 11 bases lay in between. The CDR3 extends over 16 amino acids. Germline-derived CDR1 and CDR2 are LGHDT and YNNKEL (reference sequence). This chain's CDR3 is CASSQEDRWPGNTIYF. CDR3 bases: TGTGCCAGCAGCCAAGAGGACCGGTGGCCTGGAAACACCATATATTTT.

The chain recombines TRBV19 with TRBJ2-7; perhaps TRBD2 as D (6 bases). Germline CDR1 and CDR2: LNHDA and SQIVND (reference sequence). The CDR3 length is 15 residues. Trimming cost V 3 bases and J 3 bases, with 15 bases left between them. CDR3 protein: CASSIAGPPIYEQYF. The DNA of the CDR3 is TGTGCCAGTAGTATTGCGGGGCCACCCATCTACGAGCAGTACTTC.

The CDR3, as DNA: TGTGCCAGCAGTCCCTTGCTAGGGATGAACACTGAAGCTTTCTTT. Its protein product is CASSPLLGMNTEAFF. This rearrangement joins TRBV6-2 or TRBV6-3 to TRBJ1-1; D uncertain. The germline CDR1 and CDR2 sequences are MNHEY and SVGEGT. The germline V and J ends were trimmed by 5 bases and 0 bases, with 13 bases remaining between them. This CDR3 contains 15 residues.

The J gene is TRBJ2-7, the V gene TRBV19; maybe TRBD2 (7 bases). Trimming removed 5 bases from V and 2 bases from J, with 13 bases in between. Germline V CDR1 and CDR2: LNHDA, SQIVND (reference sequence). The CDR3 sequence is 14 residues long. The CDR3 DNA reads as TGTGCCAGTAGTGTGGAGGGGGGGGCCTACGAGCAGTACTTC. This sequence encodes CASSVEGGAYEQYF.

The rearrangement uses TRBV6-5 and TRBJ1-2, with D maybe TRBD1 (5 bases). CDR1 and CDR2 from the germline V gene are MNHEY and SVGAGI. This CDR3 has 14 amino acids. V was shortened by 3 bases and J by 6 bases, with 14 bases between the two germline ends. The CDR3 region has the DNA TGTGCCAGCAGTTATCAGCCTCGGGACCATGGCTACACCTTC. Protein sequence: CASSYQPRDHGYTF.

The CDR3 coding sequence is TGTGCCAGCAGCTCTTTCACTAGCGGGGAGACCGGGGAGCTGTTTTTT. This sequence encodes CASSSFTSGETGELFF. The chain joins TRBV9 to TRBJ2-2; TRBD2 agrees at 10 bases. Germline V gene sequence: CDR1 SGDLS, CDR2 YYNGEE. The CDR3 contains 16 residues. V gave up 4 bases and J gave up 5 bases; unmatched junction bases: 8.

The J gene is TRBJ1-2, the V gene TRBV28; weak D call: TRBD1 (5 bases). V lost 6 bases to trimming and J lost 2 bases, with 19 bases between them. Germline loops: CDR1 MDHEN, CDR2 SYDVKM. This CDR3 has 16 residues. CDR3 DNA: TGTGCCAGCAGCCCCGGGGGGAACCGGGACAACTATGGCTACACCTTC. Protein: CASSPGGNRDNYGYTF.

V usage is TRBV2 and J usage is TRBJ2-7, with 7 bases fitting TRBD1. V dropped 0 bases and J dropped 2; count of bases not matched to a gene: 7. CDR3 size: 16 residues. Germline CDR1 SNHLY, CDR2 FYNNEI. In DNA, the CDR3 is TGTGCCAGCAGTGAAGCTGAGGGGGCAGGCACCTACGAGCAGTACTTC. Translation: CASSEAEGAGTYEQYF. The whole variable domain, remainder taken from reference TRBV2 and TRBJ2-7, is EPEVTQTPSHQVTQMGQEVILRCVPISNHLYFYWYRQILGQKVEFLVSFYNNEISEKSEIFDDQFSVERPDGSNFTLKIRSTKLEDSAMYFCASSEAEGAGTYEQYFGPGTRLTVT.

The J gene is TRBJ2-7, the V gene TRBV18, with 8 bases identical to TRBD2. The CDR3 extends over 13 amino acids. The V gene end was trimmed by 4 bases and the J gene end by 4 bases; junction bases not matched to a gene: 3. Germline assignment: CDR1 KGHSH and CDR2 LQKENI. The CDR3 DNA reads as TGTGCCAGCTCACAGCCGGGGGGGTACGAGCAGTACTTC. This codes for CASSQPGGYEQYF.

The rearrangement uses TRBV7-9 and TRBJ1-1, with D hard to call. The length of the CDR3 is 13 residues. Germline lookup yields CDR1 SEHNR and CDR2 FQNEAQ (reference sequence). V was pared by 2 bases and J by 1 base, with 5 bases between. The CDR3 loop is CASSLRQNTEAFF. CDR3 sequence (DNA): TGTGCCAGCAGCTTAAGACAGAACACTGAAGCTTTCTTT.

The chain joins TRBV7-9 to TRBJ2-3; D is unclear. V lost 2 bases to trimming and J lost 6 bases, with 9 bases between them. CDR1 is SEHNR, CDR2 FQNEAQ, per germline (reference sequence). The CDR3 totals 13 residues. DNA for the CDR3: TGTGCCAGCAGCTTAATCTCCCCGGATACGCAGTATTTT. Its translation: CASSLISPDTQYF.

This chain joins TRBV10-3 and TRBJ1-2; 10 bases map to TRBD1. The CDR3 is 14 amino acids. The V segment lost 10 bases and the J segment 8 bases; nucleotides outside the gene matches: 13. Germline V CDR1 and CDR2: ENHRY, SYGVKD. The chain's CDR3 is CATYPDRGKGGYTF. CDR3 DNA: TGTGCCACCTATCCGGACAGGGGGAAGGGGGGCTACACCTTC.

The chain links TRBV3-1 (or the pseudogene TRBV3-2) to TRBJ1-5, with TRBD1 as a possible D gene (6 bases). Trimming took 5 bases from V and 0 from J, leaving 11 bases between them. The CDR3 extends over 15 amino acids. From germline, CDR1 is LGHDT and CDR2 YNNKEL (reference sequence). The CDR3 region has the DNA TGTGCCAGCAGCTCGACAGGCGGTAGCAATCAGCCCCAGCATTTT. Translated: CASSSTGGSNQPQHF.

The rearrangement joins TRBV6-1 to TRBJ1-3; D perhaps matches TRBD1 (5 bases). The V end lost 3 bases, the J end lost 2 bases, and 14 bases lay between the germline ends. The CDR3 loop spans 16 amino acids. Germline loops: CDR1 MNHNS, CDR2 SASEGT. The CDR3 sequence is CASSDRQPGAGNTIYF. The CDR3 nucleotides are TGTGCCAGCAGTGACCGACAGCCGGGGGCTGGAAACACCATATATTTT.

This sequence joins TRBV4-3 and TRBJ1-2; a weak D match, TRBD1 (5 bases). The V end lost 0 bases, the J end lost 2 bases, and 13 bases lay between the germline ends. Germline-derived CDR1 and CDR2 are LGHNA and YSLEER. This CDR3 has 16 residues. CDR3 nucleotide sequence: TGCGCCAGCAGCCAAGATCCCCGGGGCGTGAACTATGGCTACACCTTC. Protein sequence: CASSQDPRGVNYGYTF.

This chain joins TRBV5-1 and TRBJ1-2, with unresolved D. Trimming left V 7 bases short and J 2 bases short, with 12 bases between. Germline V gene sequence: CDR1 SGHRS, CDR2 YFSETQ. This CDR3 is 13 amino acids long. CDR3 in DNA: TGCGCCAGCGCCTCTCCGGGAAACTATGGCTACACCTTC. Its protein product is CASASPGNYGYTF.

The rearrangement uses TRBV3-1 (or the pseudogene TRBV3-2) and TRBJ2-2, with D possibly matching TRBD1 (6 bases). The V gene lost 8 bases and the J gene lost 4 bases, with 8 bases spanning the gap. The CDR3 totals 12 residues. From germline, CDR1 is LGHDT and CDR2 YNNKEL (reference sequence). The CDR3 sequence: CASQGSTGELFF. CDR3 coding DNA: TGTGCCAGCCAGGGGTCCACCGGGGAGCTGTTTTTT.

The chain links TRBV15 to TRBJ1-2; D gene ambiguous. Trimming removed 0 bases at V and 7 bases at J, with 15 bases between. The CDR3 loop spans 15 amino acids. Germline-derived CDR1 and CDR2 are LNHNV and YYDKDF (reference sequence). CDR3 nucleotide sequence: TGTGCCACCAGCAGAGATCGTAAAGGCGGGAGTGGCTACACCTTC. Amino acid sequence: CATSRDRKGGSGYTF.

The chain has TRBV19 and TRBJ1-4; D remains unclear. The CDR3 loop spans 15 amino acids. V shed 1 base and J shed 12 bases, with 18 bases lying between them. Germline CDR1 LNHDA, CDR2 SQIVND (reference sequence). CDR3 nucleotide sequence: TGTGCCAGTAGTATAGCCGGGCCAGGTCGCGACGAACTGTTTTTT. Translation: CASSIAGPGRDELFF.

The CDR3 protein is CSVRSLSHKNIQYF. CDR3 coding DNA: TGCAGCGTTCGGAGCCTCTCCCACAAAAACATTCAGTACTTC. This chain connects TRBV29-1 to TRBJ2-4; D unresolved. Germline-derived CDR1 and CDR2 are SQVTM and ANQGSEA. The germline V and J ends were trimmed by 5 bases and 3 bases, with 14 bases remaining between them. This CDR3 is built from 14 residues.

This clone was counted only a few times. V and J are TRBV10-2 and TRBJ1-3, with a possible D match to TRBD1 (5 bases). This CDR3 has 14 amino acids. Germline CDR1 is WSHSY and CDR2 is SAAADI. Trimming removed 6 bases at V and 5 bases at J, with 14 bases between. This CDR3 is CASRPWGERNTIYF. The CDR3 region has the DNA TGCGCCAGCAGACCATGGGGGGAGAGAAACACCATATATTTT.

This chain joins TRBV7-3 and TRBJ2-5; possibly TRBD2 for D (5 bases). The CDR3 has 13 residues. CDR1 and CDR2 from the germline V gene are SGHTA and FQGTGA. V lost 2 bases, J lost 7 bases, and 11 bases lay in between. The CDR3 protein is CASSLGPEGTQYF. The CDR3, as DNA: TGTGCCAGCAGCTTAGGCCCCGAGGGGACCCAGTACTTC.

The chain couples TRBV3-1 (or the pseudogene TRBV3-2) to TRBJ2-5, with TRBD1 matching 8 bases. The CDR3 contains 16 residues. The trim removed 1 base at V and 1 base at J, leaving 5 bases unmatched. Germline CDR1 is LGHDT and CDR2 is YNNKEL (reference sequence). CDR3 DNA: TGTGCCAGCAGCCAAGGGCAGGGGGCACTCCAAGAGACCCAGTACTTC. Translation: CASSQGQGALQETQYF.

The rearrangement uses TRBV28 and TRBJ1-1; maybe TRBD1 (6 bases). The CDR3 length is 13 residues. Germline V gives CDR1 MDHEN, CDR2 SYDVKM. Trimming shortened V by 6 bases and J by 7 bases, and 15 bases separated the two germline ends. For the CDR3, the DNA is TGTGCCAGCAGCATGGGGGCGCGAGGTGAAGCTTTCTTT. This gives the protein CASSMGARGEAFF. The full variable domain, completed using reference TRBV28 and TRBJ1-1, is DVKVTQSSRYLVKRTGEKVFLECVQDMDHENMFWYRQDPGLGLRLIYFSYDVKMKEKGDIPEGYSVSREKKERFSLILESASTNQTSMYLCASSMGARGEAFFGQGTRLTVV.

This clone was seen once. CDR3 bases: TGTGCCAGCACCCCATTCCACTACAATGAGCAGTTCTTC. Protein: CASTPFHYNEQFF. The rearrangement joins TRBV21-1 to TRBJ2-1; TRBD1, the D gene given by the table, was not confirmed from the DNA. TRBV21-1 is reported as a pseudogene. The CDR3 consists of 13 residues.